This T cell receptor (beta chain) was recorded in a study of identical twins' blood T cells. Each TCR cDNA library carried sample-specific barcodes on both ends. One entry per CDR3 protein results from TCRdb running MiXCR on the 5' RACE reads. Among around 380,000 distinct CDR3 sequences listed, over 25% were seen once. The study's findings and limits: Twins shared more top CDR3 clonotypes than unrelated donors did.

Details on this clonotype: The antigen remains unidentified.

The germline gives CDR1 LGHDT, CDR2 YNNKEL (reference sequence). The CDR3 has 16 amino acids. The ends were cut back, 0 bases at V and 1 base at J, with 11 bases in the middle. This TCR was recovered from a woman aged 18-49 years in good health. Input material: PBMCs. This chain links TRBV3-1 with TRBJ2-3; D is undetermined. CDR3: CASSQEVTAGTDTQYF. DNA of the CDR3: TGTGCCAGCAGCCAAGAAGTAACAGCAGGCACAGATACGCAGTATTTT.